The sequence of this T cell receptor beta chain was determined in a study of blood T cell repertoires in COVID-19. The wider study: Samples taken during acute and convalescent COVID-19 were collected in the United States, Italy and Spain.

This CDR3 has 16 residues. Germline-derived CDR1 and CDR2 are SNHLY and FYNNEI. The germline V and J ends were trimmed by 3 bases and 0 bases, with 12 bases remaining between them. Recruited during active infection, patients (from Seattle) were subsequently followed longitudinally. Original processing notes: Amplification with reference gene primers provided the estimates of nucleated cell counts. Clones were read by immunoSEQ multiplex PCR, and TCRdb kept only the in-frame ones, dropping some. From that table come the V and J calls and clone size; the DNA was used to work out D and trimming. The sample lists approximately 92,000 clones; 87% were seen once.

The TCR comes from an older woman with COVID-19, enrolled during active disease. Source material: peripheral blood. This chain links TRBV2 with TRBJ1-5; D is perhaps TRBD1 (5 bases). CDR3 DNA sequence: TGTGCCAGCAGTGATAGACAGATATATAGCAATCAGCCCCAGCATTTT. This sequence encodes CASSDRQIYSNQPQHF.